This T cell receptor beta chain was sequenced during a study of blood T cell repertoires in COVID-19. The junction had 10 bases not matched to a gene; V was cut back by 3 bases and J by 6 bases. The germline gives CDR1 MNHEY, CDR2 SMNVEV (reference sequence). The CDR3 length is 16 residues. Profiled with immunoSEQ multiplex PCR; TCRdb holds only in-frame clones, not every one. The sample carries around 100,000 clones, just under 80% recorded once. Sequencing input: peripheral blood. The TCR sequence derives from a man between 65 and 85 years old with active or convalescent COVID-19. This chain joins TRBV27 and TRBJ1-2; 10 bases align to TRBD1. CDR3 sequence: CASSFRRGQGFDGYTF. The CDR3 DNA is TGTGCCAGCAGTTTTCGCCGGGGACAGGGGTTCGATGGCTACACCTTC.